A selection of T cell receptor beta chains follows, all from one sample in a study of cytomegalovirus exposure and HLA in healthy donors. Only in-frame clones appear in the TCRdb table, and some are missing; sequencing was by immunoSEQ multiplex PCR. The sample yields about 150,000 clones, nearly 80% seen once. Sequences were obtained from PBMCs. These receptors all stem from a man younger than 45 in good health and CMV-seronegative. The CDR3 runs from the conserved cysteine through the conserved F or W. Each record gives: D gene, V gene, J gene, clone size, CDR3 protein, CDR3 DNA. A D gene is named only where the DNA matches it firmly. Size is omitted from some rows. Given values are once, few, many or a class for expanded clones.

D gene: NA; V gene: TRBV9; J gene: TRBJ1-2; clone size: few; CDR3 protein: CASSERASADYGYTF; CDR3 DNA: TGTGCCAGCAGCGAACGAGCCTCGGCGGACTATGGCTACACCTTC
D gene: TRBD1; V gene: TRBV28; J gene: TRBJ1-1; clone size: NA; CDR3 protein: CASRGDRVRTEAFF; CDR3 DNA: TGTGCCAGCAGGGGGGACAGGGTGAGAACTGAAGCTTTCTTT
D gene: NA; V gene: TRBV27; J gene: TRBJ2-7; clone size: NA; CDR3 protein: CASRPTYEQYF; CDR3 DNA: TGTGCCAGCAGGCCTACCTACGAGCAGTACTTC
D gene: NA; V gene: TRBV5-1; J gene: TRBJ1-2; clone size: NA; CDR3 protein: CASSPRAGPGGYTF; CDR3 DNA: TGCGCCAGCAGCCCCAGGGCCGGTCCCGGTGGCTACACCTTC
D gene: NA; V gene: TRBV27; J gene: TRBJ2-2; clone size: NA; CDR3 protein: CASSFGQSNTGELFF; CDR3 DNA: TGTGCCAGCAGTTTCGGACAGAGCAACACCGGGGAGCTGTTTTTT
D gene: TRBD1; V gene: TRBV27; J gene: TRBJ2-7; clone size: NA; CDR3 protein: CASSSNGQGRFYEQYF; CDR3 DNA: TGTGCCAGCAGTTCCAACGGACAGGGAAGATTCTACGAGCAGTACTTC
D gene: TRBD1; V gene: TRBV7-9; J gene: TRBJ2-4; clone size: once; CDR3 protein: CASSLVFGQGSNIQYF; CDR3 DNA: TGTGCCAGCAGCTTAGTATTCGGACAGGGGTCGAACATTCAGTACTTC
D gene: TRBD1; V gene: TRBV7-8; J gene: TRBJ2-7; clone size: NA; CDR3 protein: CASSLGQPHEQYF; CDR3 DNA: TGTGCCAGCAGCTTGGGACAGCCCCACGAGCAGTACTTC
D gene: NA; V gene: TRBV28; J gene: TRBJ2-7; clone size: NA; CDR3 protein: CASRPGGHYEQYF; CDR3 DNA: TGTGCCAGCAGACCCGGAGGGCACTACGAGCAGTACTTC
D gene: TRBD1; V gene: TRBV29-1; J gene: TRBJ2-7; clone size: few; CDR3 protein: CSVLTGGLPYEQYF; CDR3 DNA: TGCAGCGTATTGACAGGGGGGCTACCCTACGAGCAGTACTTC